These T cell receptor beta chains were read from a single sample in a study of long-term antiretroviral therapy in people with HIV. Profiling relied on immunoSEQ multiplex PCR, and the TCRdb table lists in-frame clones only, not all of them. The sample holds roughly 29,000 clones, roughly 78% seen once. Sample: unsorted PBMCs, taken 0.3 years after starting antiretroviral therapy. The receptors originated from a man aged 35 to 55 with HIV. Each CDR3 is given with its conserved first and last residue.

J gene,V gene,CDR3 protein
TRBJ2-2,TRBV27,CASKLLQGAATGELFF
TRBJ2-6,TRBV18,CASSPEISGANVLTF
TRBJ1-1,TRBV18,CASSRRGAGGTEAFF
TRBJ2-7,TRBV9,CASSVATGPPQYF
TRBJ1-4,TRBV5-1,CASSPIPTNEKLFF
TRBJ2-7,TRBV2,CATHRTSGSYLSHEQYF
TRBJ2-3,TRBV4-3,CASSQVGREDTQYF
TRBJ2-6,TRBV11-3,CASSSRDRGPSGANVLTF
TRBJ2-1,TRBV29-1,CSVESLAGGSYNEQFF
TRBJ2-1,TRBV11-2,CASSLPLAGSYNEQFF
TRBJ1-1,TRBV18,CASSPRGGAANTEAFF
TRBJ2-3,TRBV4-3,CASSQDWGRATDTQYF
TRBJ1-1,TRBV7-2,CASSPGGGVKTEAFF
TRBJ2-7,TRBV7-9,CASSLAPQGGTYEQYF
TRBJ1-4,TRBV5-6,CASSRTGDYEKLFF
TRBJ2-2,TRBV19,CASSILPSGSPGELFF
TRBJ2-5,TRBV27,CASSLYPRGSRVETQYF
TRBJ1-2,TRBV5-4,CASSLTQGHYGYTF
TRBJ2-2,TRBV5-1,CASGTGTGVTGELFF
TRBJ2-1,TRBV4-1,CASKKDRGTSSYNEQFF
TRBJ1-2,TRBV7-9,CASSPPLFRDGYTF
TRBJ2-1,TRBV18,CASSPVAVYNEQFF